The present T cell receptor (beta chain) was sequenced within a study of PD-1 blockade in classical Hodgkin lymphoma. All the patients suffered relapse after autologous stem cell transplantation, and brentuximab vedotin exposure differed. CDR1 MDHEN and CDR2 SYDVKM come from the germline V gene. The V and J ends lost 3 bases and 2 bases, in that order; junction bases with no gene match: 6. This CDR3 has 16 residues. Study-level points and caveats: Complete responders possessed baseline diversity comparable to newly diagnosed patients. Exclusion removed patients who began nivolumab under 1 year after ASCT. CD4+ TCR diversity, unlike CD8+, rose significantly by C4D1.

A note on this clone: The antigen is unknown.

Repertoires were generated with immunoSEQ multiplex PCR, while TCRdb's copy carries only in-frame clones and drops some. This table has fewer than 15,000 clones, around 92% appearing once. This sequence joins TRBV28 and TRBJ2-3, with TRBD2 identical over 9 bases. The starting material was peripheral blood mononuclear cells (PBMCs), obtained at baseline. The clonotype originates from a human donor with classical Hodgkin lymphoma. CDR3 in amino acids: CASSFWTSEFTDTQYF. CDR3 DNA: TGTGCCAGCAGTTTTTGGACTAGCGAGTTCACAGATACGCAGTATTTT.